The 5 T cell receptor beta chains given below trace back to one sample, sequenced in a study of T cell repertoires in cytomegalovirus infection. Each CDR3 protein gets one entry after TCRdb re-called the reads with MiXCR. This sample has 7,000 to 9,500 distinct CDR3 sequences, with 45% to 60% found just once. Their recognized antigens are unknown. Sequencing used PBMCs, sequenced either directly or after in vitro stimulation (not recorded which). All receptors derive from a human donor in good health (CMV status not recorded). Some clones in this sample may be carry-over from other donors' samples.

By sample share, this clonotype is large. V and J are TRBV11-2 and TRBJ2-1; D may be TRBD1 (6 bases). V lost 2 bases and J lost 0, with 11 bases in between. Germline V gives CDR1 SGHAT, CDR2 FQNNGV. This CDR3 region has 16 residues. The CDR3 sequence: CASSLLQGSSYNEQFF. The DNA of the CDR3 is TGTGCCAGCAGCTTACTTCAGGGGAGCTCCTACAATGAGCAGTTCTTC.

The chain joins TRBV9 to TRBJ2-7; D perhaps matches TRBD1 (6 bases). Germline-derived CDR1 and CDR2 are SGDLS and YYNGEE. Deletions cut 6 bases from V and 0 bases from J, with 13 bases between. The CDR3 consists of 14 residues. The CDR3 is CASTDGDNSYEQYF. CDR3 bases: TGTGCCAGCACTGATGGGGACAACTCCTACGAGCAGTACTTC.

This clonotype has a count of ten or more. The chain recombines TRBV7-8 with TRBJ1-1; 7 nucleotides agree with TRBD1. V dropped 4 bases and J dropped 1; count of bases not matched to a gene: 6. Germline V lookup: CDR1 SGHVS, CDR2 FQNEAQ. This CDR3 is 15 amino acids long. The CDR3 spells CASSSHRGPNTEAFF. CDR3 coding DNA: TGTGCCAGCAGCTCCCACAGGGGCCCGAACACTGAAGCTTTCTTT.

For this clonotype: A read error may account for a junction end that differs from germline. This chain joins TRBV10-3 and TRBJ1-5, with 7 bases identical to TRBD1. The CDR3 totals 20 residues. Germline V lookup: CDR1 ENHRY, CDR2 SYGVKD. The chain's CDR3 is CASSEAAQGSDETPNQPQLF. CDR3 nucleotide sequence: TGTGCCAGCAGTGAGGCTGCACAGGGGAGTGACGAGACTCCCAATCAGCCCCAGCTTTTT.

Note on this clonotype: At one end, the junction sequence differs from germline, possibly due to a read error. The genes are TRBV7-9 and TRBJ2-1; D uncertain. This CDR3 region has 16 residues. Germline V gives CDR1 SEHNR, CDR2 FQNEAQ (reference sequence). DNA of the CDR3: TGTGTCAGCAGCTTGTTGGGAATATCCACCTACCAGGAGCCGTTCTTC. Translating gives CVSSLLGISTYQEPFF.